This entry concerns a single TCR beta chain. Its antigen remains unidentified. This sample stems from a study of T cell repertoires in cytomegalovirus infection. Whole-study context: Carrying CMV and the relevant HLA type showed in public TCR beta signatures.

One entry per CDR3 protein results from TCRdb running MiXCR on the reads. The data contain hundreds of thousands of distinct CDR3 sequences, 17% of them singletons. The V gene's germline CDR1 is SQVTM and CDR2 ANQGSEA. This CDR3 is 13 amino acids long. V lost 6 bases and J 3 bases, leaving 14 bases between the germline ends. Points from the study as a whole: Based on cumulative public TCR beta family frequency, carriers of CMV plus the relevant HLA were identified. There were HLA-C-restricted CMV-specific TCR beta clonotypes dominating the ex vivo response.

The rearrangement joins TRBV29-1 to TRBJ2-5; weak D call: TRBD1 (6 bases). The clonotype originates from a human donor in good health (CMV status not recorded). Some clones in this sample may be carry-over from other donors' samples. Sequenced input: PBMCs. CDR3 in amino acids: CSVSDHREETQYF. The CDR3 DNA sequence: TGCAGCGTCTCCGATCACAGGGAAGAGACCCAGTACTTC.